This TCR beta chain was captured in a study of chemoradiotherapy in HPV16-positive cancers. Per the germline V gene, CDR1 is LNHDA and CDR2 is SQIVND (reference sequence). V was clipped by 6 bases and J by 2 bases, with 16 bases between them. The CDR3 runs 15 residues. Sequencing used immunoSEQ multiplex PCR; TCRdb keeps in-frame clones, though not all of them. The sample lists 40,000 to 65,000 clones, around 90% occurring once. The rearrangement joins TRBV19 to TRBJ1-2; D gene ambiguous. The clonotype comes from a human donor with HPV-associated anogenital cancer. The specimen was blood, collected from a patient who underwent chemoradiotherapy. DNA for the CDR3: TGTGCCAGTAGGCTTGCGGCAGGCACGAACTATGGCTACACCTTC. Its translation is CASRLAAGTNYGYTF. Full variable domain (missing parts from reference TRBV19 and TRBJ1-2): DGGITQSPKYLFRKEGQNVTLSCEQNLNHDAMYWYRQDPGQGLRLIYYSQIVNDFQKGDIAEGYSVSREKKESFPLTVTSAQKNPTAFYLCASRLAAGTNYGYTFGSGTRLTVV.